This TCR beta chain was obtained from a study of blood T cell repertoires in COVID-19. Study context: Sites across the United States, Italy and Spain contributed samples from acute and convalescent COVID-19. T cells, B-cell-depleted T cells, or PBMCs provided the cDNA or gDNA that served as material.

The V gene end was trimmed by 4 bases and the J gene end by 5 bases; junction bases not matched to a gene: 9. The germline V gene has CDR1 SGHRS and CDR2 YFSETQ. The CDR3 has 15 residues. Data came from immunoSEQ multiplex PCR; TCRdb stores just in-frame clones and leaves some out. The sample lists around 250,000 clones; approximately 77% were seen once. The V gene is TRBV5-1, the J gene TRBJ2-7, with 10 positions matching TRBD2. This sequence was found in a woman aged 18-29 years with acute or convalescent COVID-19. Sequenced material: peripheral blood. Written as DNA, the CDR3 is TGCGCCAGCAGCATCTCGGCTAGCGGGAGAAACGAGCAGTACTTC. It yields the protein CASSISASGRNEQYF. The full variable domain, with the rest looked up from reference TRBV5-1 and TRBJ2-7, is KAGVTQTPRYLIKTRGQQVTLSCSPISGHRSVSWYQQTPGQGLQFLFEYFSETQRNKGNFPGRFSGRQFSNSRSEMNVSTLELGDSALYLCASSISASGRNEQYFGPGTRLTVT.